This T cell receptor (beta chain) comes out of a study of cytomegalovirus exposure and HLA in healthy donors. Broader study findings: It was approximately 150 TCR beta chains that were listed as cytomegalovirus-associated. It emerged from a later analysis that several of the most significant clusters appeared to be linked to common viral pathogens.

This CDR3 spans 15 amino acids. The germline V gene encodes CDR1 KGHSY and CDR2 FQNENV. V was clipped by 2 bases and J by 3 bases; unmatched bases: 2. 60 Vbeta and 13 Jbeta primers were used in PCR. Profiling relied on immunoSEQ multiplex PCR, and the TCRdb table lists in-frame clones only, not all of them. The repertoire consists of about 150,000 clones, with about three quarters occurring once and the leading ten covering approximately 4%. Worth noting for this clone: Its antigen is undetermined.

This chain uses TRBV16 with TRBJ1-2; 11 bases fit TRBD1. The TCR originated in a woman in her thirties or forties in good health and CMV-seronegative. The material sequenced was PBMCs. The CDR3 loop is CASSQGQGAHYGYTF. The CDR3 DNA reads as TGTGCCAGCAGCCAAGGACAGGGGGCTCACTATGGCTACACCTTC.